These 6 T cell receptor beta chains originate from one sample sequenced in a study of OX40 agonist ivuxolimab in advanced cancers. TCRdb keeps only in-frame clones here, not all; method: immunoSEQ multiplex PCR. The sample holds around 110,000 clones, 93% seen once. The specimen was CD4+ or CD8+ T cells sorted from blood, collected in a trial of the OX40 agonist ivuxolimab. The receptors shown here come from an adult with an advanced solid tumor such as melanoma, head and neck, liver or kidney cancer.

The genes are TRBV7-9 and TRBJ2-7, with TRBD2 as a possible D gene (5 bases). This CDR3 comprises 15 residues. Germline CDR1 SEHNR, CDR2 FQNEAQ (reference sequence). Deletions cut 1 base from V and 2 bases from J, with 12 bases between. CDR3 bases: TGTGCCAGCAGCTTAGGGGGAGCAGGAGCCTACGAGCAGTACTTC. Its protein is CASSLGGAGAYEQYF.

The V call is TRBV9, the J call TRBJ2-1; possibly TRBD1 for D (6 bases). Trimming took off 0 bases at V and 7 bases at J, with 11 bases between the two ends. The germline V gene encodes CDR1 SGDLS and CDR2 YYNGEE. This CDR3 is built from 14 residues. CDR3 in amino acids: CASSVATTGNEQFF. CDR3 coding DNA: TGTGCCAGCAGCGTAGCGACGACAGGTAATGAGCAGTTCTTC. The full variable domain, rest sourced from reference TRBV9 and TRBJ2-1, is DSGVTQTPKHLITATGQRVTLRCSPRSGDLSVYWYQQSLDQGLQFLIQYYNGEERAKGNILERFSAQQFPDLHSELNLSSLELGDSALYFCASSVATTGNEQFFGPGTRLTVL.

This chain joins TRBV27 and TRBJ1-6; a possible D gene is TRBD1 (5 bases). CDR1 and CDR2 (germline): MNHEY, SMNVEV (reference sequence). V dropped 6 bases and J dropped 6 bases, with 12 bases sitting between them. The CDR3 has 14 residues. This CDR3 reads CASSSGRGNSPLHF. DNA for the CDR3: TGTGCCAGCAGCTCAGGGCGGGGTAATTCACCCCTCCACTTT.

The V gene is TRBV28, the J gene TRBJ1-1; TRBD1 aligns across 8 bases. Looked up from germline, CDR1 is MDHEN and CDR2 is SYDVKM. V gave up 3 bases and J gave up 4 bases; unmatched junction bases: 7. The CDR3 is made up of 15 amino acids. The CDR3 spells CASSFSGTGTTEAFF. The CDR3, as DNA: TGTGCCAGCAGTTTCTCCGGGACAGGCACCACTGAAGCTTTCTTT.

V is TRBV4-2 and J is TRBJ2-7; D unresolved. Germline values: CDR1 LGHNA, CDR2 YNFKEQ. The CDR3 spans 15 residues. Trimming cost V 1 base and J 3 bases, with 13 bases left between them. The CDR3 DNA reads TGTGCCAGCAGCCAAGTGGTTGGCCAAATCTACGAGCAGTACTTC. Residues: CASSQVVGQIYEQYF.

This chain connects TRBV19 to TRBJ2-7; 8 bases agree with TRBD1. The germline gives CDR1 LNHDA, CDR2 SQIVND (reference sequence). Trimming at V came to 9 bases and at J to 3 bases, leaving 10 bases not matched to a gene. The CDR3 totals 14 residues. The CDR3 bases are TGTGCCAGCGGGGTGGGGACAGGACACTACGAGCAGTACTTC. Its translation: CASGVGTGHYEQYF.